Listed below are T cell receptor beta chains from one sample, sequenced in a study of OX40 agonist ivuxolimab in advanced cancers. Clones were sequenced by immunoSEQ multiplex PCR, and TCRdb holds only the in-frame ones, with some missing. The sample carries around 56,000 clones, 70% to 90% recorded once. This specimen consisted of CD4+ or CD8+ T cells sorted from blood, obtained in a trial of the OX40 agonist ivuxolimab. Source of these receptors: an adult with an advanced solid tumor such as melanoma, head and neck, liver or kidney cancer. Each CDR3 is given with its conserved first and last residue. Fields, in order: D gene, clone size, V gene, J gene, CDR3 protein, CDR3 DNA. The D gene is left open where the match is weak. The size field is filled for only some rows; it gives once, few, many or a size class.

TRBD2	NA	TRBV7-9	TRBJ2-3	CASSSNSGSSTDTQYF	TGTGCCAGCAGCTCCAATAGCGGGAGTAGCACAGATACGCAGTATTTT
TRBD2	once	TRBV10-2	TRBJ2-1	CASSDPSGGGKYNEQFF	TGCGCCAGCAGTGACCCCAGTGGGGGAGGGAAATACAATGAGCAGTTCTTC
NA	NA	TRBV4-2	TRBJ2-3	CASSQAQGADTQYF	TGTGCCAGCAGCCAAGCCCAGGGCGCAGATACGCAGTATTTT
NA	NA	TRBV13	TRBJ1-1	CASSLFTEAFF	TGTGCCAGCAGCTTGTTTACTGAAGCTTTCTTT
TRBD2	NA	TRBV7-9	TRBJ2-1	CASTTPAGVSYNEQFF	TGTGCCAGCACCACCCCAGCGGGAGTGTCCTACAATGAGCAGTTCTTC
TRBD1	NA	TRBV7-9	TRBJ2-7	CASSPGTGSYEQYF	TGTGCCAGCAGCCCCGGGACAGGGTCCTACGAGCAGTACTTC
TRBD1	NA	TRBV7-8	TRBJ2-3	CASSNPRVQGEDTQYF	TGTGCCAGCAGCAACCCGAGGGTACAGGGGGAAGATACGCAGTATTTT
TRBD2	NA	TRBV9	TRBJ2-5	CASSAGSTRDYRETQYF	TGTGCCAGCAGCGCGGGATCTACCAGGGACTACAGAGAGACCCAGTACTTC
NA	NA	TRBV6-1	TRBJ2-3	CASSEGPSWPDTQYF	TGTGCCAGCAGTGAAGGGCCTAGCTGGCCAGATACGCAGTATTTT
NA	NA	TRBV6-1	TRBJ1-4	CASEFEKLFF	TGTGCCAGCGAATTTGAAAAACTGTTTTTT
NA	NA	TRBV13	TRBJ2-7	CASSLGGRYSYEQYF	TGTGCCAGCAGCTTAGGGGGGCGCTACTCCTACGAGCAGTACTTC
NA	once	TRBV5-5	TRBJ2-1	CASSLVRVGASSYNEQFF	TGTGCCAGCAGCTTGGTTAGGGTGGGGGCCAGCTCCTACAATGAGCAGTTCTTC
NA	once	TRBV28	TRBJ1-1	CASTTRRRTEEAFF	TGTGCCAGCACCACTAGGAGGAGGACAGAAGAAGCTTTCTTT
NA	NA	TRBV9	TRBJ2-1	CASSSGYNEQFF	TGTGCCAGCAGCTCGGGTTACAATGAGCAGTTCTTC
NA	NA	TRBV7-2	TRBJ2-1	CASSFSRNNEQFF	TGTGCCAGCAGCTTCTCTAGAAACAATGAGCAGTTCTTC
NA	once	TRBV7-3	TRBJ1-3	CASSLTGGTGNTIYF	TGTGCCAGCAGCTTAACGGGAGGAACTGGAAACACCATATATTTT
NA	few	TRBV27	TRBJ2-2	CASSLSNTGELFF	TGTGCCAGCAGTCTTTCAAACACCGGGGAGCTGTTTTTT
TRBD2	once	TRBV5-5	TRBJ2-7	CASSLGLAGVLDEQYF	TGTGCCAGCAGCCTCGGACTAGCGGGAGTCTTAGACGAGCAGTACTTC
NA	NA	TRBV9	TRBJ2-7	CASSVEGAGYEQYF	TGTGCCAGCAGCGTGGAGGGGGCGGGGTACGAGCAGTACTTC
NA	NA	TRBV4-3	TRBJ2-1	CASSQDPGGREYNEQFF	TGCGCCAGCAGCCAAGATCCGGGGGGCAGGGAATACAATGAGCAGTTCTTC
NA	NA	TRBV18	TRBJ1-1	CASSPTVLRWGEAFF	TGTGCCAGCTCACCAACGGTCCTCAGATGGGGTGAAGCTTTCTTT
NA	NA	TRBV5-4	TRBJ1-6	CASSYRPPGGNYYNSPLHF	TGTGCCAGCAGCTATCGACCCCCCGGAGGTAATTATTATAATTCACCCCTCCACTTT
NA	NA	TRBV13	TRBJ2-1	CASSSGLRGGDNEQFF	TGTGCCAGCAGCTCGGGGCTCAGGGGAGGTGACAATGAGCAGTTCTTC
TRBD2	NA	TRBV9	TRBJ2-1	CASSPGLGGIYNEQFF	TGTGCCAGCAGCCCGGGACTAGGAGGTATCTACAATGAGCAGTTCTTC
NA	NA	TRBV7-9	TRBJ1-2	CASSLGGDDYGYTF	TGTGCCAGCAGCTTAGGGGGAGACGACTATGGCTACACCTTC
NA	once	TRBV9	TRBJ1-5	CASSVGSAQPQHF	TGTGCCAGCAGCGTAGGTTCGGCACAGCCCCAGCATTTT
NA	once	TRBV29-1	TRBJ1-1	CSVPGTGLEAFF	TGCAGCGTCCCCGGAACAGGTTTGGAAGCTTTCTTT
NA	few	TRBV10-3	TRBJ2-2	CAISASDTGELFF	TGTGCCATCAGTGCATCCGACACCGGGGAGCTGTTTTTT
TRBD2	NA	TRBV5-8	TRBJ2-1	CASSLTSGRINEQFF	TGTGCCAGCAGCTTGACTAGCGGGAGGATCAATGAGCAGTTCTTC
TRBD1	NA	TRBV4-2	TRBJ2-2	CASSQEGGQGTGELFF	TGTGCCAGCAGCCAAGAGGGGGGACAGGGGACCGGGGAGCTGTTTTTT
TRBD2	once	TRBV9	TRBJ2-1	CASTKRESSYNEQFF	TGTGCCAGCACAAAGCGGGAGAGCTCCTACAATGAGCAGTTCTTC
NA	NA	TRBV27	TRBJ2-7	CASSLYGWQGNYEQYF	TGTGCCAGCAGTTTATACGGCTGGCAGGGAAACTACGAGCAGTACTTC
NA	NA	TRBV28	TRBJ2-7	CASRGADSSYEQYF	TGTGCCAGCAGAGGGGCCGACAGCTCCTACGAGCAGTACTTC
NA	once	TRBV6-1	TRBJ1-5	CASSEEFGGEQPQHF	TGTGCCAGCAGTGAAGAGTTTGGTGGGGAGCAGCCCCAGCATTTT
NA	NA	TRBV15	TRBJ2-2	CATSRDKNTGELFF	TGTGCCACCAGCAGAGATAAGAACACCGGGGAGCTGTTTTTT
NA	NA	TRBV7-9	TRBJ2-5	CASTPSEGVGETQYF	TGTGCCAGCACCCCCTCCGAGGGGGTGGGGGAGACCCAGTACTTC
NA	few	TRBV7-9	TRBJ2-7	CASSLGGGGYEQYF	TGTGCCAGCAGCTTAGGGGGCGGTGGGTACGAGCAGTACTTC
TRBD1	few	TRBV19	TRBJ1-2	CASSSTGTGIYYGYTF	TGTGCCAGTAGTAGCACCGGGACAGGGATTTACTATGGCTACACCTTC
TRBD2	NA	TRBV7-9	TRBJ2-7	CASSLEASGRHEQYF	TGTGCCAGCAGCTTAGAGGCTAGCGGGAGGCACGAGCAGTACTTC
NA	NA	TRBV5-8	TRBJ2-5	CASRGGVPQETQYF	TGTGCCAGCAGGGGGGGAGTACCCCAAGAGACCCAGTACTTC